The text below deals with one T cell receptor beta chain. The PCR ran on 60 Vbeta and 13 Jbeta primers. Profiled with immunoSEQ multiplex PCR; TCRdb holds only in-frame clones, not every one. The data contain roughly 120,000 clones, 55% to 65% of them singletons. In nominal health when sampled, donors likely had unrecorded immune exposures nonetheless. Per the germline V gene, CDR1 is MGHRA and CDR2 is YSYEKL. Trimming stripped 3 bases from V and 0 bases from J, with 3 bases between. This CDR3 has 13 residues. This entry is derived from a study of cytomegalovirus exposure and HLA in healthy donors. The chain is built from TRBV4-1 and TRBJ1-5; D remains ambiguous. The sequencing input was PBMCs. The clonotype originates from a man aged 40-55 years in good health and CMV-seropositive. The CDR3 nucleotides are TGCGCCAGCAGCCAGTATAGCAATCAGCCCCAGCATTTT. This gives the protein CASSQYSNQPQHF.